Below, 18 T cell receptor beta chains from the same sample are listed, as sequenced in a study of cytomegalovirus exposure and HLA in healthy donors. Use of 60 Vbeta and 13 Jbeta primers characterized the PCR. Measured with immunoSEQ multiplex PCR; TCRdb has only the in-frame clones, and not every one. In the table there are 35,000 to 40,000 clones, about 53% of which are singletons. Sample: PBMCs. The receptors come from a woman aged 40 to 55 in good health and CMV-seropositive.

The chain has TRBV5-6 and TRBJ2-5; 9 bases fit TRBD2. V trimming: 1 base; J trimming: 2 bases; junction bases outside the gene matches: 0. The CDR3 is 14 residues long. Germline CDR1 SGHDT, CDR2 YYEEEE. CDR3 sequence reads: CASSLTSGQETQYF. CDR3 bases: TGTGCCAGCAGCTTGACTAGCGGGCAAGAGACCCAGTACTTC.

The rearrangement links TRBV15 to TRBJ2-5, with unresolved D. Germline CDR1 reads LNHNV; CDR2 reads YYDKDF (reference sequence). V lost 0 bases and J 5 bases, leaving 10 bases between the germline ends. This CDR3 spans 14 amino acids. The CDR3 coding sequence is TGTGCCACCAGCAGAGATGGAGAGGTGGAGACCCAGTACTTC. This codes for CATSRDGEVETQYF.

The chain employs TRBV7-9 and TRBJ1-2; 8 nucleotides line up with TRBD1. Per the germline V gene, CDR1 is SEHNR and CDR2 is FQNEAQ (reference sequence). V gave up 3 bases and J gave up 4 bases; unmatched junction bases: 13. This CDR3 contains 17 residues. CDR3 loop: CASSFATGALSSYGYTF. CDR3 bases: TGTGCCAGCAGCTTCGCGACAGGGGCCCTTTCTAGCTATGGCTACACCTTC.

This chain joins TRBV9 and TRBJ1-5, with D possibly TRBD1 on 5 matching bases. V was trimmed by 7 bases and J by 0 bases, leaving 11 bases between them. The germline V gene has CDR1 SGDLS and CDR2 YYNGEE. The CDR3 runs 14 residues. The CDR3: CASGDSYSNQPQHF. In nucleotides, the CDR3 is TGTGCCAGCGGGGACTCGTATAGCAATCAGCCCCAGCATTTT.

Only a few counts were recorded for this clone. The junction shows a germline mismatch at one end, possibly a read error. The rearrangement uses TRBV7-7 and TRBJ2-1; TRBD2 matches at 10 bases. The germline gives CDR1 SSHAT, CDR2 FNYEAQ (reference sequence). The CDR3 totals 15 residues. CDR3 nucleotide sequence: TGTGCTAGCAGCTTGGCTAGCGGGGGACGAGGTGAGCAGTTCTTC. Encoded protein: CASSLASGGRGEQFF.

CDR3: CACTPWGGGYEQYF. In DNA form, the CDR3 reads TGTGCCTGCACCCCTTGGGGCGGGGGTTACGAGCAGTACTTC. The gene calls are TRBV30 and TRBJ2-7; 7 bases map to TRBD2. V lost 6 bases and J lost 4; bases outside the gene matches: 12. Germline CDR1 is GTSNPN and CDR2 is SVGIG (reference sequence). This CDR3 comprises 14 residues.

CDR3 nucleotides: TGTGCCAGCAGTTATTGGACAGCTATGGAGCCTATGAGCTACACCTTC. Amino acid sequence: CASSYWTAMEPMSYTF. This sequence joins TRBV6-6 and TRBJ1-2; D perhaps matches TRBD1 (6 bases). In germline, CDR1 is MNHNY, CDR2 SVGAGI (reference sequence). This CDR3 spans 16 amino acids. Trimming stripped 3 bases from V and 9 bases from J, with 23 bases between.

This clone is deemed medium-sized. The V gene is TRBV30, the J gene TRBJ1-1; no clear D gene. The V end lost 3 bases, the J end lost 10 bases, and 12 bases lay between the germline ends. This CDR3 contains 11 residues. Germline lookup yields CDR1 GTSNPN and CDR2 SVGIG (reference sequence). The CDR3 bases are TGTGCCTGGAGCCCTTTGCAGGCAGCTTTCTTT. It specifies CAWSPLQAAFF. The complete variable domain, with remaining parts taken from reference TRBV30 and TRBJ1-1, reads SQTIHQWPATLVQPVGSPLSLECTVEGTSNPNLYWYRQAAGRGLQLLFYSVGIGQISSEVPQNLSASRPQDRQFILSSKKLLLSDSGFYLCAWSPLQAAFFGQGTRLTVV.

This sequence joins TRBV7-6 and TRBJ2-7; 9 nucleotides agree with TRBD1. Germline CDR1 reads SGHVS; CDR2 reads FNYEAQ. Trimming at V came to 2 bases and at J to 6 bases, leaving 8 bases not matched to a gene. This CDR3 is 15 amino acids long. CDR3 residues: CASSLLSGQGVEQYF. CDR3 in DNA: TGTGCCAGCAGCTTACTTTCGGGACAGGGAGTCGAGCAGTACTTC.

Of note for this clone: Different DNA sequences within this sample yield the same CDR3. The V and J genes are TRBV29-1 and TRBJ1-2, with D uncertain. V was trimmed by 4 bases and J by 6 bases, leaving 3 bases between them. Germline V gene sequence: CDR1 SQVTM, CDR2 ANQGSEA. This CDR3 is 9 amino acids long. CDR3 region: CSVADGYTF. CDR3 bases: TGCAGCGTTGCTGATGGCTACACCTTC.

In DNA form, the CDR3 reads TGTGCCAGCAGCGATGGGGTCGGGGGCTATGGCTACACCTTC. Protein sequence: CASSDGVGGYGYTF. The chain employs TRBV9 and TRBJ1-2, with D tentatively TRBD1 (5 bases). Germline V gives CDR1 SGDLS, CDR2 YYNGEE. Deletions cut 3 bases from V and 4 bases from J, with 13 bases between. The length of the CDR3 is 14 residues.

V gene TRBV7-2 combines with J gene TRBJ2-5; D remains unclear. Germline assignment: CDR1 SGHTA and CDR2 FQGNSA. The V gene lost 4 bases and the J gene lost 5 bases, with 17 bases spanning the gap. This CDR3 has 15 amino acids. CDR3 residues: CASSSRPAEAETQYF. The CDR3 bases are TGTGCCAGCAGCTCCCGCCCGGCAGAGGCCGAGACCCAGTACTTC.

The chain recombines TRBV7-9 with TRBJ1-5; TRBD1 matches at 10 bases. Germline CDR1 and CDR2: SEHNR and FQNEAQ (reference sequence). This CDR3 has 16 residues. After removal of 1 base from V and 5 bases from J, the junction contained 5 bases not matched to a gene. CDR3 in amino acids: CASSLGRDRGDQPQHF. The CDR3 DNA is TGTGCCAGCAGCTTAGGGAGGGACAGGGGTGATCAGCCCCAGCATTTT.

The V call is TRBV11-2, the J call TRBJ1-2; the D gene is possibly TRBD1 (6 bases). CDR1 and CDR2 from the germline V gene are SGHAT and FQNNGV. Trimming pared 0 bases from V and 0 bases from J, leaving 20 bases between. The CDR3 runs 19 residues. The CDR3 DNA reads as TGTGCCAGCAGCTTAGACAGGGGAGAGAGAGGTCGAGCTAACTATGGCTACACCTTC. Translated: CASSLDRGERGRANYGYTF.

The genes are TRBV5-1 and TRBJ2-5; D call uncertain. This CDR3 spans 14 amino acids. V gave up 0 bases and J gave up 0 bases, with 6 bases separating them. Germline V gives CDR1 SGHRS, CDR2 YFSETQ. In nucleotides, the CDR3 is TGCGCCAGCAGCTTGGGACTGAACCAAGAGACCCAGTACTTC. This encodes CASSLGLNQETQYF.

This clone showed up just a few times. J is TRBJ1-5 and V is TRBV6-1; the D gene is possibly TRBD1 (5 bases). This CDR3 contains 15 residues. Germline V gene sequence: CDR1 MNHNS, CDR2 SASEGT. The V and J ends lost 1 base and 6 bases respectively, with 13 bases between them. CDR3: CASSEGRGGSQPQHF. CDR3 nucleotides: TGTGCCAGCAGTGAAGGGCGGGGGGGTTCTCAGCCCCAGCATTTT.

This clone was detected a few times. V and J are TRBV2 and TRBJ1-2, with 11 bases lining up with TRBD1. V gave up 6 bases and J gave up 7 bases; unmatched junction bases: 4. The CDR3 sequence is 13 residues long. Per the germline V gene, CDR1 is SNHLY and CDR2 is FYNNEI. CDR3 protein: CASSAGQGGGYTF. The CDR3 DNA is TGTGCCAGCAGCGCGGGACAGGGGGGTGGCTACACCTTC. Complete variable domain (other parts from reference TRBV2 and TRBJ1-2): EPEVTQTPSHQVTQMGQEVILRCVPISNHLYFYWYRQILGQKVEFLVSFYNNEISEKSEIFDDQFSVERPDGSNFTLKIRSTKLEDSAMYFCASSAGQGGGYTFGSGTRLTVV.

The genes are TRBV5-6 and TRBJ1-2; a weak D match, TRBD1 (5 bases). The CDR3 is 14 residues long. Germline lookup yields CDR1 SGHDT and CDR2 YYEEEE. With 9 bases removed from V and 8 bases from J, the gap between germline ends came to 23 bases. CDR3 coding DNA: TGTGCCACCCTGTGGCGGCAGGGCGAGTACGGCTACACCTTC. It codes for CATLWRQGEYGYTF.